This is a list of T cell receptor beta chains from one sample in a study of immune evolution from preneoplasia to lung adenocarcinoma. Some clones are missing from TCRdb's copy, which holds only in-frame ones; the method was immunoSEQ multiplex PCR. This table holds 25,000 to 30,000 clones, 74% found once. The sequencing input was FFPE invasive lung adenocarcinoma tissue. These receptors were collected from a person between 55 and 69 years old with invasive lung adenocarcinoma. Some clones in this sample may be carry-over from other donors' samples. CDR3s include the opening cysteine and the closing phenylalanine or tryptophan. A D gene is named only where the DNA matches it firmly. Size values are once, few and many counts, or a class for expanded clones, and some rows have none.

abundance,d_gene,j_gene,v_gene,CDR3aa,CDR3nt
.,.,TRBJ1-2,TRBV4-1,CASSNLRDTYGYTF,TGCGCCAGCAGCAACCTCCGGGACACCTATGGCTACACCTTC
.,.,TRBJ2-7,TRBV7-2,CASSLRAGGSYEQYF,TGTGCCAGCAGCTTAAGGGCAGGGGGGTCCTACGAGCAGTACTTC
.,TRBD2,TRBJ2-3,TRBV18,CASSEGLALSTDTQYF,TGTGCCAGCTCAGAGGGACTAGCGTTGAGCACAGATACGCAGTATTTT
.,.,TRBJ1-3,TRBV19,CASSIDRAQGDSGNTIYF,TGTGCCAGTAGTATAGATCGCGCGCAAGGGGACTCTGGAAACACCATATATTTT
.,TRBD2,TRBJ2-5,TRBV5-5,CASSLKGQASGIYF,TGTGCCAGCAGCTTAAAAGGTCAGGCTAGCGGGATCTACTTC
.,.,TRBJ2-4,TRBV4-1,CASSQDPGTKNIQYF,TGCGCCAGCAGCCAAGATCCCGGGACCAAAAACATTCAGTACTTC
.,.,TRBJ2-2,TRBV27,CASSLYGGNTGELFF,TGTGCCAGCAGTTTATACGGGGGGAACACCGGGGAGCTGTTTTTT
.,TRBD2,TRBJ2-3,TRBV18,CVSSPPGLATDTQYF,TGTGTCAGCTCACCACCGGGACTAGCGACAGATACGCAGTATTTT
.,.,TRBJ2-1,TRBV10-1,CASSGSDLGTEQFF,TGCGCCAGCAGCGGGAGCGACTTGGGGACTGAGCAGTTCTTC
.,.,TRBJ2-2,TRBV6-4,CASSDSWKGELFF,TGTGCCAGCAGTGACTCGTGGAAGGGGGAGCTGTTTTTT
.,TRBD1,TRBJ1-4,TRBV15,CATSVGQGAVEKLFF,TGTGCCACCAGCGTAGGACAGGGGGCAGTTGAAAAACTGTTTTTT
.,TRBD1,TRBJ2-3,TRBV5-1,CASSSQGARADTQYF,TGCGCCAGCAGCTCACAGGGGGCTCGCGCAGATACGCAGTATTTT
.,.,TRBJ1-2,TRBV4-1,CASSQGLEVNYGYTF,TGCGCCAGCAGCCAAGGTCTGGAAGTTAACTATGGCTACACCTTC
.,.,TRBJ1-4,TRBV9,CASSTRQGGGEKLFF,TGTGCCAGCAGCACGAGACAAGGTGGAGGAGAAAAACTGTTTTTT
medium-sized,.,TRBJ2-3,TRBV19,CASSNLGTYTDTQYF,TGTGCCAGTAGTAACCTCGGGACCTACACAGATACGCAGTATTTT
.,TRBD2,TRBJ2-2,TRBV28,CASSKGLGHTGELFF,TGTGCCAGCTCAAAAGGACTAGGCCACACCGGGGAGCTGTTTTTT
.,TRBD1,TRBJ2-3,TRBV19,CASNPRTGGTDTQYF,TGTGCCAGTAATCCTAGGACAGGGGGCACAGATACGCAGTATTTT
.,.,TRBJ2-3,TRBV28,CASSSVLAPARGF,TGTGCCAGCAGTTCGGTTCTGGCCCCGGCTCGGGGTTTT
.,.,TRBJ1-5,TRBV28,CASSSTMGMGNQPQHF,TGTGCCAGCAGTTCTACTATGGGAATGGGCAATCAGCCCCAGCATTTT
.,.,TRBJ1-2,TRBV10-2,CASSESLGRRGYTF,TGCGCCAGCAGTGAGTCGTTGGGTCGGCGCGGCTACACCTTC
.,TRBD2,TRBJ2-7,TRBV9,CASSPRLAGVLGEQYF,TGTGCCAGCAGCCCCCGACTAGCGGGAGTGTTGGGCGAGCAGTACTTC
.,TRBD1,TRBJ2-5,TRBV30,CAWSTGVMETQYF,TGTGCCTGGAGTACAGGGGTGATGGAGACCCAGTACTTC
.,.,TRBJ1-1,TRBV18,CASSPPSFGPTEAFF,TGTGCCAGCTCACCACCTTCGTTCGGGCCCACTGAAGCTTTCTTT
.,.,TRBJ1-2,TRBV30,CAWIAPGGGLGYGYTF,TGTGCCTGGATTGCTCCGGGAGGGGGGTTAGGCTATGGCTACACCTTC
.,.,TRBJ2-2,TRBV5-4,CASSQTGTNTGELFF,TGTGCCAGCAGCCAGACCGGGACCAACACCGGGGAGCTGTTTTTT
.,TRBD2,TRBJ2-1,TRBV4-2,CASSHRGLADYDEQFF,TGTGCCAGCAGCCACCGGGGACTAGCTGATTATGATGAGCAGTTCTTC
.,.,TRBJ1-2,TRBV7-2,CASSSDSGGGSLGHGYTF,TGTGCCAGCAGCTCCGACTCGGGGGGCGGCAGCTTGGGGCATGGCTACACCTTC
.,TRBD1,TRBJ1-1,TRBV4-1,CASSDTGAQNTEAFF,TGCGCCAGCAGCGATACAGGGGCCCAGAACACTGAAGCTTTCTTT
.,.,TRBJ1-5,TRBV9,CASSFTGTQPQHF,TGTGCCAGCAGCTTCACAGGGACTCAGCCCCAGCATTTT
.,.,TRBJ1-5,TRBV2,CASGEGNQPQHF,TGTGCCAGCGGGGAGGGGAATCAGCCCCAGCATTTT
.,TRBD1,TRBJ2-7,TRBV5-1,CASSTGVYEQYF,TGCGCCAGCAGTACAGGGGTCTACGAGCAGTACTTC
.,TRBD1,TRBJ1-2,TRBV28,CASSLSLMGAGGGSYGYTF,TGTGCCAGCAGTTTAAGTCTGATGGGGGCAGGGGGCGGCAGCTATGGCTACACCTTC
once,.,TRBJ2-3,TRBV11-2,CASSSGLPDTQYF,TGTGCCAGCAGCTCGGGCCTGCCAGATACGCAGTATTTT
.,TRBD1,TRBJ2-1,TRBV18,CASLLAGTGANNEQFF,TGTGCCAGCTTGCTCGCCGGGACAGGGGCGAACAATGAGCAGTTCTTC
.,TRBD1,TRBJ1-2,TRBV7-3,CASSTRGGSDGYTF,TGTGCCAGCAGCACCAGGGGGGGCTCGGATGGCTACACCTTC
.,.,TRBJ1-2,TRBV12-5,CASGLGGYGYTF,TGTGCTAGTGGTTTGGGCGGCTATGGCTACACCTTC
few,TRBD2,TRBJ2-7,TRBV19,CATSIGAGAIGYEQYF,TGTGCCACCTCCATAGGAGCGGGAGCTATTGGCTACGAGCAGTACTTC
.,TRBD2,TRBJ2-5,TRBV5-1,CASSPVGGETQYF,TGCGCCAGCAGCCCGGTCGGGGGGGAGACCCAGTACTTC
.,.,TRBJ2-5,TRBV28,CASSGIIETQYF,TGTGCCAGCTCTGGCATAATAGAGACCCAGTACTTC
.,.,TRBJ2-7,TRBV29-1,CSVDSGNYEQYF,TGCAGCGTTGACTCAGGCAACTACGAGCAGTACTTC
.,.,TRBJ2-7,TRBV28,CASRVFGYEQYF,TGTGCCAGCAGGGTATTTGGGTACGAGCAGTACTTC
few,.,TRBJ2-6,TRBV5-4,CASSPLRPSGANVLTF,TGTGCCAGCAGCCCTCTGCGACCGTCTGGGGCCAACGTCCTGACTTTC
.,TRBD1,TRBJ1-1,TRBV30,CAWRTRGSTEAFF,TGTGCCTGGAGGACCAGGGGGAGCACTGAAGCTTTCTTT
few,TRBD2,TRBJ2-2,TRBV9,CASSPRGLAPTGELFF,TGTGCCAGCAGCCCCCGGGGACTAGCCCCCACCGGGGAGCTGTTTTTT
few,.,TRBJ1-2,TRBV27,CASGLPLRGYTF,TGTGCCAGCGGCCTTCCCTTGCGGGGCTACACCTTC
.,TRBD2,TRBJ2-1,TRBV2,CASSFAGAGEQFF,TGTGCCAGCAGTTTCGCGGGAGCTGGGGAGCAGTTCTTC
few,.,TRBJ2-6,TRBV15,CATSRDRRDSGANVLTF,TGTGCCACCAGCAGAGACAGGCGGGACTCTGGGGCCAACGTCCTGACTTTC
.,TRBD1,TRBJ1-2,TRBV7-2,CASSSGQGAGYTF,TGTGCCAGCAGCTCGGGACAGGGGGCTGGCTACACCTTC
.,.,TRBJ2-7,TRBV7-9,CASSSITMPREQYF,TGTGCCAGCAGCTCGATAACAATGCCGCGCGAGCAGTACTTC
few,.,TRBJ2-5,TRBV19,CASKLRGTQYF,TGTGCCAGTAAACTCCGAGGGACCCAGTACTTC
.,.,TRBJ1-1,TRBV7-2,CASKQGLMNTEAFF,TGTGCCAGCAAACAGGGATTAATGAACACTGAAGCTTTCTTT
few,.,TRBJ2-1,TRBV7-3,CASSPGAGEQFF,TGTGCCAGCAGCCCAGGGGCTGGAGAGCAGTTCTTC
few,.,TRBJ1-4,TRBV7-9,CASSLAGQNEKLFF,TGTGCCAGCAGCTTAGCGGGGCAAAATGAAAAACTGTTTTTT
.,.,TRBJ2-1,TRBV6-4,CASSDVSSPHNEQFF,TGTGCCAGCAGTGACGTTTCTAGCCCACACAATGAGCAGTTCTTC
.,.,TRBJ1-3,TRBV5-1,CASSHSGNTIYF,TGCGCCAGCAGCCACTCTGGAAACACCATATATTTT
.,.,TRBJ1-1,TRBV7-6,CASSLGQGKNTEAFF,TGTGCCAGCAGCTTAGGGCAGGGGAAGAACACTGAAGCTTTCTTT
.,.,TRBJ1-1,TRBV19,CASRELGQNTEAFF,TGTGCCAGTAGAGAATTGGGGCAGAACACTGAAGCTTTCTTT
few,.,TRBJ2-2,TRBV18,CASSAVYTNTGELFF,TGTGCCAGCTCAGCCGTCTATACGAACACCGGGGAGCTGTTTTTT
.,.,TRBJ1-2,TRBV29-1,CSVEGSPYGYTF,TGCAGCGTCGAGGGCAGCCCCTATGGCTACACCTTC
.,.,TRBJ2-6,TRBV15,CATSRDRSGANVLTF,TGTGCCACCAGCAGAGATCGGTCTGGGGCCAACGTCCTGACTTTC